This TCR beta chain was documented in a study of control samples from healthy donors and cancer patients. Germline CDR1 and CDR2: SQVTM and ANQGSEA. The CDR3 length equals 13 residues, ends included. This clone appeared a few times. It is unclear where the CDR3 begins or ends on the DNA, so no DNA is shown, and the CDR3 is as TCRdb lists it. Method: immunoSEQ multiplex PCR; TCRdb's copy keeps in-frame clones and lacks some. The sample yields 60,000 to 70,000 clones, 85% seen once. The sequencing sample was made of blood. The clonotype originates from a man aged 40-50 years in good health. This chain uses TRBV29-1 with TRBJ1-1; TRBD1 reflects the table's D call only, with no check against the DNA. The chain's CDR3 is CSVGTGTGGKSFF.